This TCR beta chain emerged from a study of blood T cells in healthy people across ages. Study at large: Template switching retrieved approximately one barcoded beta molecule for each two T cells.

Approximately 9.4 milliliters was the volume of peripheral blood drawn from each donor. The CDR3 has 13 residues. Germline V gene lookup returns CDR1 SSHAT and CDR2 FNYEAQ (reference sequence). Study findings and constraints: Donors of long life had a larger count of naive CD4+ cells and greater diversity than aged donors.

Note on this clonotype: No antigen is known for it.

Then a second PCR, running about 6 to 11 cycles, was carried out with a sample-barcoded 5' primer and a J-beta primer mix. TCRdb processed the 5' RACE reads anew with MiXCR; each CDR3 protein has one entry. Of just under 750,000 distinct CDR3 sequences listed, 22% were seen once; the top ten hold roughly 22%. This TCR was sampled from a man between 65 and 85 years old in good health. This chain joins TRBV7-7 and TRBJ2-5; unclear D gene. Gene TRBJ2-7 matches the end of the DNA better, so the J call may be wrong. Sequenced sample: blood. The CDR3 loop is CASSLVLVSEQYF. In nucleotides, the CDR3 is TGTGCCAGCAGCTTAGTTCTGGTCTCCGAGCAGTACTTC.